A single sample is the source of the 26 T cell receptor beta chains below, sequenced in a study of blood T cell repertoires in COVID-19. The repertoire was sequenced with immunoSEQ multiplex PCR; TCRdb's copy has only in-frame clones and lacks some. The data contain under 300,000 clones, around 84% of them singletons. The material sequenced was PBMCs or T cells enriched from blood (not recorded which). These receptors were obtained from a man aged 18-30 years who had recovered from COVID-19.

The J gene is TRBJ2-7, the V gene TRBV7-9; D not certain. Trimming removed 0 bases from V and 4 bases from J, with 4 bases in between. This CDR3 spans 12 amino acids. In germline, CDR1 is SEHNR, CDR2 FQNEAQ (reference sequence). The CDR3 is CASSLAQYEQYF. DNA for the CDR3: TGTGCCAGCAGCTTAGCACAGTACGAGCAGTACTTC.

The chain links TRBV4-1 to TRBJ2-5; D may be TRBD2 (5 bases). Germline V lookup: CDR1 MGHRA, CDR2 YSYEKL. Deletions cut 0 bases from V and 1 base from J, with 18 bases between. This CDR3 spans 18 amino acids. The CDR3 here is CASSQDRRGKRPQETQYF. CDR3 DNA: TGCGCCAGCAGCCAAGACCGGAGAGGGAAGCGACCCCAAGAGACCCAGTACTTC.

This chain connects TRBV5-8 to TRBJ2-5; tentatively, D is TRBD2 (5 bases). The CDR3 covers 14 residues. Between the trimmed V and J ends, which lost 7 bases and 8 bases, there was a span of 21 bases. CDR1 SGHTS and CDR2 YDEGEE come from the germline V gene. The CDR3 spells CASVDLASPGTQYF. The CDR3 nucleotides read TGTGCCAGCGTGGATCTAGCCTCCCCCGGAACCCAGTACTTC.

The chain carries TRBV19 and TRBJ1-1; 10 nucleotides match TRBD1. Germline V gene data show CDR1 as LNHDA and CDR2 as SQIVND (reference sequence). The CDR3 length is 14 residues. The V and J ends lost 6 bases and 5 bases, in that order; junction bases with no gene match: 6. CDR3 coding DNA: TGTGCCAGTAGGCGCGGGACAGGGGAAACTGAAGCTTTCTTT. This sequence encodes CASRRGTGETEAFF.

This clone was recorded a few times. The V gene is TRBV18, the J gene TRBJ1-6; TRBD1 matches at 9 bases. This CDR3 has 15 residues. Germline trimming cut 3 bases from V and 9 bases from J; bases unmatched to any gene: 6. CDR1 is KGHSH, CDR2 LQKENI, per germline. In nucleotides, the CDR3 is TGTGCCAGCTCACCTCCGGGACAGGGAGGTTCACCCCTCCACTTT. Protein: CASSPPGQGGSPLHF.

The chain links TRBV19 to TRBJ1-5; 7 bases line up with TRBD1. V lost 6 bases to trimming and J lost 4 bases; unmatched junction nucleotides: 9. Germline V CDR1 and CDR2: LNHDA, SQIVND (reference sequence). The CDR3 runs 15 residues. The CDR3 DNA is TGTGCCAGTAGCTTGTCGGACAGGTCAAATCAGCCCCAGCATTTT. The encoded protein is CASSLSDRSNQPQHF.

Of note for this clone: The sample contains more than one DNA sequence encoding this CDR3. This chain links TRBV27 with TRBJ2-2, with D perhaps matching TRBD2 (6 bases). The germline V and J ends were trimmed by 5 bases and 3 bases, with 16 bases remaining between them. Germline CDR1 reads MNHEY; CDR2 reads SMNVEV (reference sequence). There are 16 residues in the CDR3. DNA for the CDR3: TGTGCCAGCAGTGATGACATAGGACTACACACCGGGGAGCTGTTTTTT. This gives the protein CASSDDIGLHTGELFF.

This clone was counted between two and nine times. The gene calls are TRBV6-6 and TRBJ1-2; D not resolved. Germline CDR1 and CDR2: MNHNY and SVGAGI (reference sequence). Trimming cost V 0 bases and J 5 bases, with 7 bases left between them. The CDR3 has 13 residues. The CDR3: CASSYSVAYGYTF. In nucleotides, the CDR3 is TGTGCCAGCAGTTACTCGGTGGCTTATGGCTACACCTTC.

The CDR3 DNA reads as TGTGCCAGCAGTGAAGGGACTAGCGGGAGAACGAGCACAGATACGCAGTATTTT. Amino acids: CASSEGTSGRTSTDTQYF. The chain uses TRBV6-4 and TRBJ2-3; 14 bases agree with TRBD2. J was trimmed by 0 bases and V by 3 bases; bases with no gene match: 5. Germline lookup yields CDR1 MRHNA and CDR2 SNTAGT. CDR3 length equals 18 residues.

This sequence joins TRBV27 and TRBJ1-1; TRBD1 matches 8 bases. Germline V gene sequence: CDR1 MNHEY, CDR2 SMNVEV (reference sequence). With V trimmed by 0 bases and J by 12 bases, 12 bases remained unmatched. This CDR3 region has 15 residues. CDR3 residues: CASSLSGRGRAITFF. The CDR3 DNA reads TGTGCCAGCAGTTTATCGGGCAGGGGGCGTGCGATAACTTTCTTT.

The genes are TRBV5-1 and TRBJ1-4, with a tentative D call TRBD1 (6 bases). From germline, CDR1 is SGHRS and CDR2 YFSETQ. The CDR3 runs 15 residues. The V gene lost 4 bases and the J gene lost 7 bases, with 17 bases spanning the gap. The CDR3 spells CASSTGGGRVEKLFF. In DNA, the CDR3 is TGCGCCAGCAGCACCGGGGGGGGCCGAGTTGAAAAACTGTTTTTT.

The chain couples TRBV18 to TRBJ1-4, with D uncertain. The CDR3 consists of 15 residues. The germline V and J ends were trimmed by 0 bases and 6 bases, with 11 bases remaining between them. CDR1 KGHSH and CDR2 LQKENI come from the germline V gene. The CDR3 DNA sequence: TGTGCCAGCTCACCACCGGCGGGTAACGATGAAAAACTGTTTTTT. Protein: CASSPPAGNDEKLFF.

V gene TRBV30 combines with J gene TRBJ1-4; D is unclear. Germline V lookup: CDR1 GTSNPN, CDR2 SVGIG (reference sequence). Between the trimmed V and J ends, which lost 0 bases and 10 bases, there was a span of 15 bases. The CDR3 covers 14 residues. CDR3: CAWSVSGNLAKLFF. In nucleotides, the CDR3 is TGTGCCTGGAGTGTCTCGGGAAATTTAGCAAAACTGTTTTTT.

J is TRBJ1-6 and V is TRBV28, with 12 bases that match TRBD1. From germline, CDR1 is MDHEN and CDR2 SYDVKM. V was pared by 0 bases and J by 8 bases, with 8 bases of the junction left unmatched. CDR3 length equals 18 residues. CDR3 nucleotides: TGTGCCAGCAGTTTATGGGGGCCCGGGACAGGGGGCCATTCACCCCTCCACTTT. Amino acid sequence: CASSLWGPGTGGHSPLHF.

The V and J genes are TRBV10-2 and TRBJ1-4; 7 positions agree with TRBD1. CDR1 and CDR2 from the germline V gene are WSHSY and SAAADI. The CDR3 totals 14 residues. Germline trimming cut 6 bases from V and 5 bases from J; bases unmatched to any gene: 6. CDR3 amino acids: CASRPAGGNEKLFF. CDR3 coding DNA: TGCGCCAGCAGGCCGGCAGGGGGAAATGAAAAACTGTTTTTT.

This sequence joins TRBV27 and TRBJ2-5; 8 bases are a match to TRBD2. CDR1 is MNHEY, CDR2 SMNVEV, per germline (reference sequence). CDR3 length: 15 amino acids. V lost 3 bases to trimming and J lost 4 bases; unmatched junction nucleotides: 7. The CDR3 DNA reads as TGTGCCAGCAGTTTCGGCCCGGGGGGGGGAGAGACCCAGTACTTC. Translated, it gives CASSFGPGGGETQYF.

The chain uses TRBV7-8 and TRBJ2-5, with TRBD1 as a possible D gene (6 bases). This CDR3 region has 15 residues. Looked up from germline, CDR1 is SGHVS and CDR2 is FQNEAQ. V lost 0 bases and J lost 5, with 13 bases in between. CDR3 nucleotide sequence: TGTGCCAGCAGCTTAGCAGAGGGGGTTTGGGAGACCCAGTACTTC. Its translation is CASSLAEGVWETQYF.

This CDR3 reads CASSLLGVGYNEQFF. The DNA of the CDR3 is TGTGCCAGCAGCTTATTGGGAGTCGGTTACAATGAGCAGTTCTTC. The V call is TRBV11-2, the J call TRBJ2-1; TRBD2 might be the D (5 bases). V was clipped by 2 bases and J by 4 bases, with 12 bases between them. Per germline, CDR1 SGHAT and CDR2 FQNNGV. The CDR3 covers 15 residues.

This sequence joins TRBV7-6 and TRBJ1-1; D call uncertain. Trimming stripped 2 bases from V and 5 bases from J, with 9 bases between. CDR3 length equals 13 residues. The V gene's germline CDR1 is SGHVS and CDR2 FNYEAQ. The CDR3, as DNA: TGTGCCAGCAGCTTATCGGAGCCGACTGAAGCTTTCTTT. Amino acid sequence: CASSLSEPTEAFF. The full variable domain, completed using reference TRBV7-6 and TRBJ1-1, is GAGVSQSPRYKVTKRGQDVALRCDPISGHVSLYWYRQALGQGPEFLTYFNYEAQQDKSGLPNDRFSAERPEGSISTLTIQRTEQRDSAMYRCASSLSEPTEAFFGQGTRLTVV.

This clone showed up just once. The V and J genes are TRBV4-1 and TRBJ1-1; tentatively, D is TRBD1 (5 bases). CDR1 and CDR2 (germline): MGHRA, YSYEKL. The V gene lost 4 bases and the J gene lost 4 bases, with 10 bases spanning the gap. The CDR3 loop spans 13 amino acids. CDR3 nucleotide sequence: TGCGCCAGCAGCCGTCCTACAGGCACTGAAGCTTTCTTT. It specifies CASSRPTGTEAFF.

The V and J genes are TRBV5-1 and TRBJ2-5, with 9 bases fitting TRBD2. V dropped 1 base and J dropped 3; count of bases not matched to a gene: 7. The CDR3 consists of 16 residues. CDR1 and CDR2 from the germline V gene are SGHRS and YFSETQ. CDR3 sequence reads: CASSLPPSGNKETQYF. In DNA form, the CDR3 reads TGCGCCAGCAGCTTGCCCCCTAGCGGGAATAAAGAGACCCAGTACTTC.

This clone occurred once. The chain is built from TRBV13 and TRBJ1-5; 10 bases line up with TRBD1. There are 17 residues in the CDR3. The V segment lost 0 bases and the J segment 6 bases; nucleotides outside the gene matches: 8. Per germline, CDR1 PRHDT and CDR2 FYEKMQ (reference sequence). The CDR3 DNA follows: TGTGCCAGCAGCTTAGGCCAAGACAGGGGGCGAGGTCAGCCCCAGCATTTT. This codes for CASSLGQDRGRGQPQHF.

The V gene is TRBV7-8, the J gene TRBJ1-5, with a possible D match to TRBD1 (5 bases). V was pared by 5 bases and J by 3 bases, with 17 bases between. Germline assignment: CDR1 SGHVS and CDR2 FQNEAQ. The CDR3 covers 16 residues. The CDR3 region is CASSLQPRGTNQPQHF. CDR3 nucleotides: TGTGCCAGCAGCCTCCAGCCCCGGGGGACCAATCAGCCCCAGCATTTT. Complete variable domain (other parts from reference TRBV7-8 and TRBJ1-5): GAGVSQSPRYKVAKRGQDVALRCDPISGHVSLFWYQQALGQGPEFLTYFQNEAQLDKSGLPSDRFFAERPEGSVSTLKIQRTQQEDSAVYLCASSLQPRGTNQPQHFGDGTRLSIL.

Points on this clone: This CDR3 is also generated by other DNA sequences in the sample. V and J are TRBV27 and TRBJ2-1; no definite D call. This CDR3 has 13 residues. Germline V CDR1 and CDR2: MNHEY, SMNVEV (reference sequence). V was trimmed by 4 bases and J by 0 bases, leaving 4 bases between them. CDR3 loop: CASSSRSYNEQFF. For the CDR3, the DNA is TGTGCCAGCAGTTCCCGCTCCTACAATGAGCAGTTCTTC.

V usage is TRBV19 and J usage is TRBJ2-2; perhaps TRBD1 as D (6 bases). V was trimmed by 6 bases and J by 0 bases, leaving 17 bases between them. Germline V gene sequence: CDR1 LNHDA, CDR2 SQIVND (reference sequence). This CDR3 region has 17 residues. CDR3 nucleotides: TGTGCCAGTAGAGACCAACAGGGTACCGCGAACACCGGGGAGCTGTTTTTT. This gives the protein CASRDQQGTANTGELFF.

Worth noting for this clone: The identical CDR3 is also encoded by other nucleotide sequences in the sample. In DNA, the CDR3 is TGTGCCAGCAGTGAAGGCGGGGGCACTGAAGCTTTCTTT. Its protein product is CASSEGGGTEAFF. The chain employs TRBV2 and TRBJ1-1; TRBD1 might be the D (5 bases). CDR1 and CDR2 from the germline V gene are SNHLY and FYNNEI. V lost 1 base and J lost 4, with 7 bases in between. CDR3 length: 13 amino acids.